This T cell receptor beta chain was identified during a study of blood T cell repertoires in COVID-19. Whole-study context: T cells, B-cell-depleted T cells, or PBMCs provided the cDNA or gDNA that served as material.

Assay: immunoSEQ multiplex PCR; the TCRdb copy retains only in-frame clones and omits some. Of approximately 240,000 clones in the sample, roughly 84% were seen once. Trimming took 10 bases from V and 1 from J; bases not matched to a gene: 3. The CDR3 covers 12 residues. Germline-derived CDR1 and CDR2 are MNHEY and SVGAGI. This clonotype originated in a young woman who had recovered from COVID-19. Material for sequencing was peripheral blood. The chain uses TRBV6-5 and TRBJ1-2, with TRBD1 identical over 7 bases. The CDR3 DNA is TGTGCCACCGACAGGGATAACTATGGCTACACCTTC. This gives the protein CATDRDNYGYTF.